This T cell receptor beta chain was obtained from a study of T-cell reconstitution after alpha-beta-depleted transplantation in children. The germline V gene has CDR1 LNHDA and CDR2 SQIVND (reference sequence). The CDR3 length is 11 residues. Trimming pared 9 bases from V and 8 bases from J, leaving 13 bases between. Unique molecular identifiers were incorporated into the prepared TCRbeta library. TCRdb reprocessed the PCR reads with MiXCR, giving one entry per CDR3 protein. Of almost 500,000 distinct CDR3 sequences in the sample, roughly an eighth were seen once. This clonotype turned up a few times.

The specimen comprised PBMCs from the stem cell graft donor, sampled from the stem cell graft. The V call is TRBV19, the J call TRBJ1-2, with D perhaps TRBD1 (6 bases). The origin of this receptor is a human donor who donated a stem cell graft to a child with combined immunodeficiency. The CDR3 DNA reads TGTGCCAGCACAACAGGGCGCGGCTACACCTTC. Translated, it gives CASTTGRGYTF.